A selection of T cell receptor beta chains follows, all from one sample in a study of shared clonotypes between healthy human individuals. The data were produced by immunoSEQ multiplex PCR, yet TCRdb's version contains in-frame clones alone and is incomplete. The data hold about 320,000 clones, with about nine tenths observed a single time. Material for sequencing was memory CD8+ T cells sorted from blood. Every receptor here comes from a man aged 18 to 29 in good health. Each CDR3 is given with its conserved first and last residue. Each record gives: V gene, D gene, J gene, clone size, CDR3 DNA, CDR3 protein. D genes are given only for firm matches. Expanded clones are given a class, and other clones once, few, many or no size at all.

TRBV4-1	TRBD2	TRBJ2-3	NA	TGCGCCAGCAGCCGACTAGCGGGGGATTATAGCACAGATACGCAGTATTTT	CASSRLAGDYSTDTQYF
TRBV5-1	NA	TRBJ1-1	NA	TGCGCCAGCTCCGTCAACACTGAAGCTTTCTTT	CASSVNTEAFF
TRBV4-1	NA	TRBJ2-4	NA	TGCGCCAGCAGCCAAGGTGTGCGGGACTCGTCGGACATTCAGTACTTC	CASSQGVRDSSDIQYF
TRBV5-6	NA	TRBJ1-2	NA	TGTGCCAGCACTCCCGGGGGCCTTAACTATGGCTACACCTTC	CASTPGGLNYGYTF
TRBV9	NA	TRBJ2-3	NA	TGTGCCAGCAGCGCGGGGGACTTCGCCACAGATACGCAGTATTTT	CASSAGDFATDTQYF
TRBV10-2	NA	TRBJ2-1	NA	TGCGCCGGCGGGTACTCCTACAATGAGCAGTTCTTC	CAGGYSYNEQFF
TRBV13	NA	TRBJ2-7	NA	TGTGCCAGCAGCTTAGGTATTCCAGCCTACGAGCAGTACTTC	CASSLGIPAYEQYF
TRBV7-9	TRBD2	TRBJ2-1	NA	TGTGCCAGCAGCTTAAGTAGCGGGGGACCCAATGAGCAGTTCTTC	CASSLSSGGPNEQFF
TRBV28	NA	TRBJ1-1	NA	TGTGCCAGCAGTTTAAGGGGGTTAGGGGGCACTGAAGCTTTCTTT	CASSLRGLGGTEAFF
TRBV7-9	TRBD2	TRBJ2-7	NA	TGTGCCAGCAGCTTAGGGGCGGGAGGTCGACACGAGCAGTACTTC	CASSLGAGGRHEQYF
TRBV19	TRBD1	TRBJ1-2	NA	TGTGCCAGTAGTATCACATCGACAGGGGCTGGCTACACCTTC	CASSITSTGAGYTF
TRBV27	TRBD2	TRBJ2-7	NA	TGTGCCAGCAGTTTATCGGCGGGAGGGCCTAAAGAGCAGTACTTC	CASSLSAGGPKEQYF
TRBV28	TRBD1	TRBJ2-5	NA	TGTGCCAGCAGCCCCGACAGGGGTGGCCCGCAAGAGACCCAGTACTTC	CASSPDRGGPQETQYF
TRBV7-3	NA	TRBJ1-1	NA	TGTGCCAGCAGCCCCCTGGGAGGGGGTATCACTGAAGCTTTCTTT	CASSPLGGGITEAFF
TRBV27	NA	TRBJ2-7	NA	TGTGCCAGCAGTTCAGAGCCCGGCCTTTCCTACGAGCAGTACTTC	CASSSEPGLSYEQYF
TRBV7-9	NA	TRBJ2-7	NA	TGTGCCAGCAGCCCCAGGCAAAAACCTTACGAGCAGTACTTC	CASSPRQKPYEQYF
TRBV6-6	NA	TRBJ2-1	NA	TGTGCCAGCAGTACTTCCTCCTGGGAGCAGTTCTTC	CASSTSSWEQFF
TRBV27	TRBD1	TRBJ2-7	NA	TGTGCCAGCAGTTGGTCCGGGACAGGGGAGTACGAGCAGTACTTC	CASSWSGTGEYEQYF
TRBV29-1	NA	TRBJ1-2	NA	TGCAGCGTTGAAGCTGACAGCCATGGCTACACCTTC	CSVEADSHGYTF
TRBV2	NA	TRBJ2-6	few	TGTGCCAGTACCGGGACGCAAGGGGCCAACGTCCTGACTTTC	CASTGTQGANVLTF
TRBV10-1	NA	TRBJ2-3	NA	TGCGCCAGCAGTGGACCCAAGAGGACCACCCCCGGGGGAGATACGCAGTATTTT	CASSGPKRTTPGGDTQYF
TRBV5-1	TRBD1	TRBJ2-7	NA	TGCGCCAGCAGCTTTCGACAGGGGGGTTCCTACGAGCAGTACTTC	CASSFRQGGSYEQYF
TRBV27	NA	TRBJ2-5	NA	TGTGCCAGCAGTTGGGACGGGGAAGAGACCCAGTACTTC	CASSWDGEETQYF
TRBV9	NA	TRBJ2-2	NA	TGTGCCAGCAGCGTATATGGGGGCGGGGAGCTGTTTTTT	CASSVYGGGELFF
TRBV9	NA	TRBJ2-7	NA	TGTGCCAGCAGCGTAGGGGACGGACTTTCCTACGAGCAGTACTTC	CASSVGDGLSYEQYF
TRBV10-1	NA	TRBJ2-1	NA	TGCGCCAGCAGCCTAACAGGGAGCTCCTACAATGAGCAGTTCTTC	CASSLTGSSYNEQFF
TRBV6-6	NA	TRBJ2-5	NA	TGTGCCAGCAGCTGGGACTCACAAGAGACCCAGTACTTC	CASSWDSQETQYF
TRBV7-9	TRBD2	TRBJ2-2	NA	TGTGCCAGCAGCTTAACTAGCGGAACGGGGGAGCTGTTTTTT	CASSLTSGTGELFF
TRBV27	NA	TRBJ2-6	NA	TGTGCCAGCAGTTTACTCGAACCCTCTGGGGCCAACGTCCTGACTTTC	CASSLLEPSGANVLTF
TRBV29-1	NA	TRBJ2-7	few	TGCAGCGTAGCTACTTCTCTGAGCAGCGGGCAGTACTTC	CSVATSLSSGQYF
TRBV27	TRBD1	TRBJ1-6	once	TGTGCCAGCAGTTTAAAACAGGGGATCGACGATAATTCACCCCTCCACTTT	CASSLKQGIDDNSPLHF
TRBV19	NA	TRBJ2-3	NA	TGTGCCAGTAGTATCGGTAGGGCAGATACGCAGTATTTT	CASSIGRADTQYF